Below, 3 T cell receptor beta chains from the same sample are listed, as sequenced in a study of T cell repertoires in cytomegalovirus infection. Antigen specificity for these receptors is unknown. TCRdb ran MiXCR on the reads and lists one entry per CDR3 protein. This table has about 83,000 distinct CDR3 sequences, roughly 25% appearing once. The source was CD8+ T cells from cultured PBMCs, collected from culture after CMV antigen stimulation. These receptors were taken from a human donor in good health (CMV status not recorded). Some clones in this sample may be carry-over from other donors' samples.

This clonotype was recorded only once. V is TRBV30 and J is TRBJ1-1, with D maybe TRBD1 (5 bases). Germline-derived CDR1 and CDR2 are GTSNPN and SVGIG (reference sequence). The CDR3 runs 13 residues. V lost 5 bases and J 3 bases, leaving 13 bases between the germline ends. As DNA, the CDR3 is TGTGCCTGGCTTAACTCGGGACACACTGAAGCTTTCTTT. Encoded protein: CAWLNSGHTEAFF. Combining the CDR3 with reference TRBV30 and TRBJ1-1 gives the whole variable domain SQTIHQWPATLVQPVGSPLSLECTVEGTSNPNLYWYRQAAGRGLQLLFYSVGIGQISSEVPQNLSASRPQDRQFILSSKKLLLSDSGFYLCAWLNSGHTEAFFGQGTRLTVV.

This chain uses TRBV7-9 with TRBJ2-7; tentatively, D is TRBD1 (5 bases). This CDR3 is 15 amino acids long. With 2 bases removed from V and 3 bases from J, the gap between germline ends came to 14 bases. Per the germline V gene, CDR1 is SEHNR and CDR2 is FQNEAQ (reference sequence). As DNA, the CDR3 is TGTGCCAGCAGCTTACCCTTGGTCCAGGGCTACGAGCAGTACTTC. This translates into CASSLPLVQGYEQYF.

The V and J genes are TRBV6-2 or TRBV6-3 and TRBJ1-2; weak D call: TRBD1 (5 bases). The CDR3 spans 12 residues. Germline values: CDR1 MNHEY, CDR2 SVGEGT. Between the trimmed V and J ends, which lost 7 bases and 8 bases, there was a span of 14 bases. The CDR3 spells CASKGPWGGYTF. Written as DNA, the CDR3 is TGTGCCAGCAAAGGTCCTTGGGGCGGCTACACCTTC.